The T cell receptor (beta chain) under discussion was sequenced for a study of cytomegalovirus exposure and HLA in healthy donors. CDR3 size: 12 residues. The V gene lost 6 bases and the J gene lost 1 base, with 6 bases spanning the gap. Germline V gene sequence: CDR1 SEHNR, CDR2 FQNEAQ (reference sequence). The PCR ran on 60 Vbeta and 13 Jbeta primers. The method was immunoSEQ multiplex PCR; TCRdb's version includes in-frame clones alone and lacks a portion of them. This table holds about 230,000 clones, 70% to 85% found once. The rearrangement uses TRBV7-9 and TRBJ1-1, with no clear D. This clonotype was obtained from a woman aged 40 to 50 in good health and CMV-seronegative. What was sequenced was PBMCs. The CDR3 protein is CASRSGNTEAFF. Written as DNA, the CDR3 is TGTGCCAGCAGGTCAGGGAACACTGAAGCTTTCTTT. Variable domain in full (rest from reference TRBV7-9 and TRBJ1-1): DTGVSQNPRHKITKRGQNVTFRCDPISEHNRLYWYRQTLGQGPEFLTYFQNEAQLEKSRLLSDRFSAERPKGSFSTLEIQRTEQGDSAMYLCASRSGNTEAFFGQGTRLTVV.